Below, 32 T cell receptor beta chains from the same sample are listed, as sequenced in a study of cytomegalovirus exposure and HLA in healthy donors. Primers for the PCR totalled 60 Vbeta and 13 Jbeta. The method was immunoSEQ multiplex PCR; TCRdb's version includes in-frame clones alone and lacks a portion of them. The sample includes 130,000 or so clones, 60% to 85% of them seen just once. Sequenced material: PBMCs. The receptors here all came from a man aged 25 to 45 in good health and CMV-seronegative.

This clone occurred once. The rearrangement joins TRBV19 to TRBJ1-1, with a possible D match to TRBD1 (6 bases). V was pared by 3 bases and J by 5 bases, with 19 bases between. The CDR3 runs to 16 residues. Germline CDR1 and CDR2: LNHDA and SQIVND (reference sequence). CDR3 DNA: TGTGCCAGTAGTATCCCCGGGACAAGGGGATGGACTGAAGCTTTCTTT. It yields the protein CASSIPGTRGWTEAFF. The whole variable domain, filled in from reference TRBV19 and TRBJ1-1, reads DGGITQSPKYLFRKEGQNVTLSCEQNLNHDAMYWYRQDPGQGLRLIYYSQIVNDFQKGDIAEGYSVSREKKESFPLTVTSAQKNPTAFYLCASSIPGTRGWTEAFFGQGTRLTVV.

This clone has a handful of counts. This chain uses TRBV6-4 with TRBJ2-2; 7 bases map to TRBD1. The CDR3 length is 14 residues. Germline V gives CDR1 MRHNA, CDR2 SNTAGT. J lost 5 bases, V lost 8 bases, and 8 bases had no gene match. The CDR3 here is CASARDSETGELFF. In DNA, the CDR3 is TGTGCCAGCGCCCGGGACAGTGAGACCGGGGAGCTGTTTTTT.

CDR3 residues: CASSLRRTSSYEQYF. DNA of the CDR3: TGTGCCAGCAGCTTGCGGCGTACATCCTCCTACGAGCAGTACTTC. The chain has TRBV11-1 and TRBJ2-7; no firm D call. The CDR3 extends over 15 amino acids. The germline CDR1 and CDR2 sequences are SGHAT and FQDESV (reference sequence). Trimming pared 3 bases from V and 0 bases from J, leaving 12 bases between.

A few counts support this clone. The CDR3 carries no conserved terminal phenylalanine or tryptophan, so it likely arises from a read error. The limits of the CDR3 on the DNA are not certain, so only TCRdb's listed CDR3 is given. This rearrangement joins TRBV27 to TRBJ1-1; whether TRBD1, the table's D call, matches the DNA was not checked. With termini counted, the CDR3 has 14 amino acids. Germline CDR1 MNHEY, CDR2 SMNVEV (reference sequence). The CDR3 here is CATSKGTGVTEALV.

The chain recombines TRBV5-5 with TRBJ2-7; 7 nucleotides line up with TRBD1. The germline V gene has CDR1 SGHKS and CDR2 YYEKEE (reference sequence). There are 15 residues in the CDR3. The J segment lost 0 bases and the V segment lost 0 bases, leaving 3 bases of the junction unmatched. The CDR3: CASSLAGTVSYEQYF. The CDR3 nucleotides read TGTGCCAGCAGCTTGGCTGGGACAGTCTCCTACGAGCAGTACTTC.

The CDR3 sequence is CASSQKIPGTGSHEQYF. In DNA, the CDR3 is TGCGCCAGCAGCCAGAAGATCCCCGGGACAGGGTCTCACGAGCAGTACTTC. The chain has TRBV4-3 and TRBJ2-7; 9 nucleotides align to TRBD1. Germline trimming cut 3 bases from V and 5 bases from J; bases unmatched to any gene: 14. There are 17 residues in the CDR3. Germline CDR1 LGHNA, CDR2 YSLEER.

V usage is TRBV6-5 and J usage is TRBJ2-7; 9 bases map to TRBD2. With V trimmed by 7 bases and J by 3 bases, 10 bases remained unmatched. Germline CDR1 and CDR2: MNHEY and SVGAGI. CDR3 length equals 15 residues. The CDR3 spells CASTIGGAGGYEQYF. CDR3 in DNA: TGTGCCAGCACTATAGGTGGAGCGGGAGGCTACGAGCAGTACTTC.

This chain links TRBV19 with TRBJ1-5; 8 bases map to TRBD1. J gave up 5 bases and V 7 bases, and 10 bases lay outside the gene matches. The CDR3 spans 15 residues. The V gene's germline CDR1 is LNHDA and CDR2 SQIVND (reference sequence). CDR3 sequence (DNA): TGTGCCAGTACTGACAGGGGTTCGTCGTATCAGCCCCAGCATTTT. It specifies CASTDRGSSYQPQHF.

The J gene is TRBJ1-5, the V gene TRBV19; D is uncertain. The CDR3 length is 15 residues. V was shortened by 0 bases and J by 5 bases, with 11 bases between the two germline ends. Per germline, CDR1 LNHDA and CDR2 SQIVND (reference sequence). Here the CDR3 reads CASSIDERPYQPQHF. CDR3 DNA: TGTGCCAGTAGTATAGATGAGCGTCCCTATCAGCCCCAGCATTTT. Complete variable domain (other parts from reference TRBV19 and TRBJ1-5): DGGITQSPKYLFRKEGQNVTLSCEQNLNHDAMYWYRQDPGQGLRLIYYSQIVNDFQKGDIAEGYSVSREKKESFPLTVTSAQKNPTAFYLCASSIDERPYQPQHFGDGTRLSIL.

The V gene is TRBV5-8, the J gene TRBJ2-1; 9 nucleotides line up with TRBD2. V trimming: 10 bases; J trimming: 8 bases; junction bases outside the gene matches: 13. CDR1 and CDR2 (germline): SGHTS, YDEGEE. The CDR3 contains 14 residues. The CDR3 loop is CAGGGWTSVDEQFF. The CDR3 nucleotides are TGTGCCGGGGGAGGATGGACTAGCGTGGATGAGCAGTTCTTC.

The chain recombines TRBV28 with TRBJ1-2; no definite D call. The CDR3 consists of 11 residues. V was trimmed by 7 bases and J by 0 bases, leaving 3 bases between them. Germline CDR1 and CDR2: MDHEN and SYDVKM. CDR3 DNA: TGTGCCAGCACAGCTAACTATGGCTACACCTTC. Protein: CASTANYGYTF.

The genes are TRBV15 and TRBJ2-1, with 8 bases lining up with TRBD1. J lost 5 bases, V lost 6 bases, and 12 bases had no gene match. This CDR3 spans 16 amino acids. The germline V gene encodes CDR1 LNHNV and CDR2 YYDKDF (reference sequence). The CDR3 DNA sequence: TGTGCCACCAGTCCTTTCGGGACAGGAGACAACAATGAGCAGTTCTTC. This gives the protein CATSPFGTGDNNEQFF.

The chain couples TRBV5-4 to TRBJ2-1, with D possibly TRBD2 on 6 matching bases. Germline V gene data show CDR1 as SGHNT and CDR2 as YYREEE (reference sequence). The CDR3 contains 15 residues. V shed 1 base and J shed 6 bases, with 14 bases lying between them. The CDR3 DNA reads as TGTGCCAGCAGCTTGTCTCCCGGGACTCTCAATGAGCAGTTCTTC. This gives the protein CASSLSPGTLNEQFF.

V gene TRBV9 combines with J gene TRBJ2-2, with D possibly TRBD2 on 6 matching bases. The CDR3 spans 16 residues. Germline-derived CDR1 and CDR2 are SGDLS and YYNGEE. Deletions cut 0 bases from V and 0 bases from J, with 9 bases between. CDR3 DNA sequence: TGTGCCAGCAGCGTAGGGGGACTCACGAACACCGGGGAGCTGTTTTTT. Protein sequence: CASSVGGLTNTGELFF. Complete variable domain (other parts from reference TRBV9 and TRBJ2-2): DSGVTQTPKHLITATGQRVTLRCSPRSGDLSVYWYQQSLDQGLQFLIQYYNGEERAKGNILERFSAQQFPDLHSELNLSSLELGDSALYFCASSVGGLTNTGELFFGEGSRLTVL.

The rearrangement joins TRBV27 to TRBJ1-1; D is possibly TRBD1 (6 bases). Trimming took 5 bases from V and 2 from J, leaving 18 bases between them. CDR3 size: 16 residues. Germline V gene sequence: CDR1 MNHEY, CDR2 SMNVEV (reference sequence). CDR3 protein: CASSPKGGAYNTEAFF. The DNA for the CDR3 is TGTGCCAGCAGTCCTAAGGGGGGGGCATACAACACTGAAGCTTTCTTT.

This chain uses TRBV7-2 with TRBJ2-5, with 8 bases aligning to TRBD2. The length of the CDR3 is 16 residues. J was trimmed by 4 bases and V by 6 bases; bases with no gene match: 13. CDR1 is SGHTA, CDR2 FQGNSA, per germline. The chain's CDR3 is CASSNQGAGGPETQYF. CDR3 in DNA: TGTGCCAGCAGTAACCAGGGTGCGGGGGGACCAGAGACCCAGTACTTC.

The rearrangement uses TRBV2 and TRBJ2-2, with D maybe TRBD1 (6 bases). Germline CDR1 reads SNHLY; CDR2 reads FYNNEI. This CDR3 region has 15 residues. The V end was cut by 7 bases, the J end by 1 base, with 13 bases between. CDR3: CASTSKTGNTGELFF. Here the CDR3 DNA reads TGTGCCAGCACCTCCAAGACAGGGAACACCGGGGAGCTGTTTTTT.

This chain uses TRBV30 with TRBJ2-7; TRBD1 matches 10 bases. Unmatched junction bases numbered 4, after V lost 1 base and J lost 4 bases. Germline CDR1 GTSNPN, CDR2 SVGIG (reference sequence). This CDR3 comprises 14 residues. The CDR3 sequence is CAWSARDRGYEQYF. In DNA, the CDR3 is TGTGCCTGGAGTGCGAGGGACAGGGGTTACGAGCAGTACTTC. Full variable domain (outside the CDR3, taken from reference TRBV30 and TRBJ2-7): SQTIHQWPATLVQPVGSPLSLECTVEGTSNPNLYWYRQAAGRGLQLLFYSVGIGQISSEVPQNLSASRPQDRQFILSSKKLLLSDSGFYLCAWSARDRGYEQYFGPGTRLTVT.

V gene TRBV5-1 combines with J gene TRBJ2-1; 7 bases match TRBD2. V was pared by 4 bases and J by 7 bases, with 11 bases of the junction left unmatched. This CDR3 region has 15 residues. The germline CDR1 and CDR2 sequences are SGHRS and YFSETQ. CDR3 nucleotide sequence: TGCGCCAGCAGCCCCCCCCAGCGGGACTGGAATGAGCAGTTCTTC. This encodes CASSPPQRDWNEQFF. Full variable domain (remainder filled in from reference TRBV5-1 and TRBJ2-1): KAGVTQTPRYLIKTRGQQVTLSCSPISGHRSVSWYQQTPGQGLQFLFEYFSETQRNKGNFPGRFSGRQFSNSRSEMNVSTLELGDSALYLCASSPPQRDWNEQFFGPGTRLTVL.

The V gene is TRBV19, the J gene TRBJ1-1, with 8 bases matching TRBD1. Germline V lookup: CDR1 LNHDA, CDR2 SQIVND (reference sequence). The V and J ends lost 5 bases and 4 bases, in that order; junction bases with no gene match: 12. The CDR3 sequence is 16 residues long. CDR3 bases: TGTGCCAGTAGTGTACCAGGGGGCCCCTCGGGCACTGAAGCTTTCTTT. Translation: CASSVPGGPSGTEAFF.

This chain joins TRBV27 and TRBJ1-2; a possible D gene is TRBD1 (6 bases). Germline CDR1 is MNHEY and CDR2 is SMNVEV (reference sequence). The CDR3 sequence is 14 residues long. V lost 10 bases, J lost 0 bases, and 15 bases lay in between. CDR3 coding DNA: TGTGCCAAGAGTAGGGAGGGGGCTAACTATGGCTACACCTTC. Translated, it gives CAKSREGANYGYTF.

The J gene is TRBJ2-7, the V gene TRBV21-1; the table's TRBD2 call for D was not verified on the DNA. TRBV21-1 is marked as a pseudogene. This CDR3 spans 14 amino acids. CDR3 nucleotides: TGTGCCAGCAGCAAAGCGCGGTCAAACTACGAGCAGTACTTC. Translated: CASSKARSNYEQYF.

V is TRBV6-6 and J is TRBJ1-1; 7 bases align to TRBD1. V lost 8 bases to trimming and J lost 1 base; unmatched junction nucleotides: 10. Germline-derived CDR1 and CDR2 are MNHNY and SVGAGI (reference sequence). The CDR3 runs 15 residues. The CDR3 loop is CASLSPGTANTEAFF. The CDR3 DNA sequence: TGTGCCAGCCTCTCGCCCGGGACAGCGAACACTGAAGCTTTCTTT.

The gene calls are TRBV18 and TRBJ2-7; possibly TRBD2 for D (6 bases). The V end was cut by 4 bases, the J end by 3 bases, with 10 bases between. Germline V gives CDR1 KGHSH, CDR2 LQKENI. The CDR3 covers 13 residues. CDR3 protein: CASSLGLYYEQYF. The DNA of the CDR3 is TGTGCCAGCTCACTAGGACTATACTACGAGCAGTACTTC.

V gene TRBV9 combines with J gene TRBJ2-7; the D gene is possibly TRBD1 (5 bases). The CDR3 sequence is 16 residues long. The V end was cut by 4 bases, the J end by 3 bases, with 20 bases between. Germline V gene data show CDR1 as SGDLS and CDR2 as YYNGEE. CDR3 DNA: TGTGCCAGCAGCCCCTCCCCAGGGAACCTCGTCTACGAGCAGTACTTC. This translates into CASSPSPGNLVYEQYF.

The chain employs TRBV6-1 and TRBJ2-3, with 7 bases aligning to TRBD2. V trimming: 10 bases; J trimming: 4 bases; junction bases outside the gene matches: 14. Germline-derived CDR1 and CDR2 are MNHNS and SASEGT. This CDR3 is 15 amino acids long. The CDR3 sequence: CATPIGGSMPDTQYF. The DNA for the CDR3 is TGTGCCACCCCTATAGGCGGGAGTATGCCAGATACGCAGTATTTT.

The V and J genes are TRBV6-6 and TRBJ2-7; tentatively, D is TRBD1 (5 bases). V was clipped by 2 bases and J by 4 bases, with 9 bases between them. The CDR3 has 13 residues. Germline lookup yields CDR1 MNHNY and CDR2 SVGAGI (reference sequence). CDR3 amino acids: CASSYDRYYEQYF. As DNA, the CDR3 is TGTGCCAGCAGTTACGACAGATATTACGAGCAGTACTTC.

As DNA, the CDR3 is TGCGCCAGCAGCCAAGCACCTATAGGGGCTGAATTTAACACTGAAGCTTTCTTT. The encoded protein is CASSQAPIGAEFNTEAFF. The chain is built from TRBV4-3 and TRBJ1-1; D perhaps matches TRBD1 (5 bases). The germline V gene encodes CDR1 LGHNA and CDR2 YSLEER. V was cut by 1 base and J by 2 bases, with 20 bases left in between. This CDR3 is 18 amino acids long.

V gene TRBV27 combines with J gene TRBJ2-2; 7 nucleotides match TRBD1. Germline CDR1 is MNHEY and CDR2 is SMNVEV (reference sequence). This CDR3 comprises 13 residues. The ends lost 4 bases at V and 8 bases at J; junction bases unmatched: 4. The CDR3 DNA reads TGTGCCAGCAGTTACAGGGGAGCGGGGGAGCTGTTTTTT. Translated, it gives CASSYRGAGELFF.

This sequence joins TRBV6-6 and TRBJ2-7; TRBD1 aligns across 8 bases. The CDR3 loop spans 14 amino acids. Trimming took 6 bases from V and 4 from J; bases not matched to a gene: 8. Germline V CDR1 and CDR2: MNHNY, SVGAGI (reference sequence). CDR3 sequence (DNA): TGTGCCAGCAGAGGACAGGGCGTCGTTTACGAGCAGTACTTC. It codes for CASRGQGVVYEQYF.

This clone was counted between two and nine times. The chain links TRBV6-9 to TRBJ2-7; 7 bases are a match to TRBD1. CDR3 length equals 14 residues. The J segment lost 5 bases and the V segment lost 2 bases, leaving 6 bases of the junction unmatched. The germline V gene has CDR1 MNHGY and CDR2 SVAAGI. The CDR3 nucleotides are TGTGCCAGCAGTTATAAGGGGGCGGTCCACGAGCAGTACTTC. Residues: CASSYKGAVHEQYF.

The genes are TRBV27 and TRBJ2-1; the D gene is possibly TRBD2 (6 bases). Looked up from germline, CDR1 is MNHEY and CDR2 is SMNVEV (reference sequence). The CDR3 has 16 amino acids. V was shortened by 1 base and J by 7 bases, with 17 bases between the two germline ends. CDR3 protein: CASSLWAEGNTNEQFF. CDR3 nucleotides: TGTGCCAGCAGTTTATGGGCGGAGGGGAACACTAATGAGCAGTTCTTC.